These 7 T cell receptor beta chains were all obtained from the same sample, sequenced in a study of shared clonotypes between healthy human individuals. The repertoire was sequenced with immunoSEQ multiplex PCR; TCRdb's copy has only in-frame clones and lacks some. Of 2 million to 2.5 million clones in the sample, roughly 93% were seen once. Specimen: naive CD4+ T cells from PBMCs. Subset meaning: CD45RA+ positively selected. These receptors all stem from a man younger than 35 in good health. Some clones in this sample may be carry-over from other donors' samples.

The V call is TRBV6-5, the J call TRBJ1-1; D is perhaps TRBD1 (5 bases). This CDR3 contains 13 residues. V lost 8 bases and J lost 1, with 11 bases in between. Germline assignment: CDR1 MNHEY and CDR2 SVGAGI. This CDR3 reads CASLAGGNTEAFF. The DNA of the CDR3 is TGTGCCAGCTTGGCGGGGGGGAACACTGAAGCTTTCTTT.

This clone has just one count. This rearrangement joins TRBV12-5 to TRBJ2-1; D is unclear. CDR3 length: 17 residues. Trimming shortened V by 0 bases and J by 5 bases, and 17 bases separated the two germline ends. From germline, CDR1 is LGHNT and CDR2 FRNRAP. CDR3 loop: CASGLVPGPRIHNEQFF. The CDR3 DNA reads as TGTGCTAGTGGTTTGGTACCCGGACCCCGAATTCACAATGAGCAGTTCTTC.

This clone appeared once. The chain employs TRBV6-6 and TRBJ2-7; perhaps TRBD2 as D (5 bases). CDR1 and CDR2 (germline): MNHNY, SVGAGI (reference sequence). The CDR3 spans 13 residues. Trimming stripped 0 bases from V and 6 bases from J, with 9 bases between. The CDR3 is CASSYSSGSEQYF. CDR3 coding DNA: TGTGCCAGCAGTTACTCTTCGGGATCCGAGCAGTACTTC.

The chain is built from TRBV18 and TRBJ2-5, with 7 bases aligning to TRBD1. V lost 5 bases to trimming and J lost 4 bases; unmatched junction nucleotides: 7. CDR1 and CDR2 (germline): KGHSH, LQKENI. The CDR3 is 14 residues long. The CDR3 DNA sequence: TGTGCCAGCTCAGAGGTTGCAGGGGGAGAGACCCAGTACTTC. Amino acid sequence: CASSEVAGGETQYF.

The V gene is TRBV28, the J gene TRBJ1-5; TRBD1 is a possible D gene (5 bases). V was shortened by 6 bases and J by 4 bases, with 19 bases between the two germline ends. The CDR3 consists of 16 residues. Per germline, CDR1 MDHEN and CDR2 SYDVKM. CDR3 residues: CASSLEPGRTNQPQHF. As DNA, the CDR3 is TGTGCCAGCAGCTTAGAACCGGGACGGACGAATCAGCCCCAGCATTTT.

Here the CDR3 reads CVPPVSGHSGNTIYF. CDR3 in DNA: TGTGTCCCGCCGGTCAGCGGCCACTCTGGAAACACCATATATTTT. This sequence joins TRBV21-1 and TRBJ1-3. TRBV21-1 constitutes a pseudogene. There are 15 residues in the CDR3.

This CDR3 is CASSSPTGPGSGNTIYF. The CDR3 nucleotides read TGTGCCAGCAGCTCTCCAACGGGCCCGGGCTCTGGAAACACCATATATTTT. The chain joins TRBV7-9 to TRBJ1-3; D gene ambiguous. This CDR3 contains 17 residues. V lost 4 bases, J lost 0 bases, and 16 bases lay in between. Germline V gene sequence: CDR1 SEHNR, CDR2 FQNEAQ (reference sequence).